Listed below are T cell receptor beta chains from one sample, sequenced in a study of blood T cells in healthy people across ages. MiXCR, applied by TCRdb to the 5' RACE reads, yields one record per CDR3 protein. The repertoire holds roughly 700,000 distinct CDR3 sequences, roughly 32% seen once, with 15% in the top ten. The sample taken for sequencing was blood. All receptors derive from an elderly woman in good health. CDR3s include the opening cysteine and the closing phenylalanine or tryptophan. Fields, in order: V gene, CDR3 protein.

V: TRBV12-3/TRBV12-4; CDR3: CASTGTGGAGAYEQYF
V: TRBV7-9; CDR3: CASSFRGADQETQYF
V: TRBV5-6; CDR3: CASSRDQGGPDTQYF
V: TRBV20-1; CDR3: CSARGPRGTGELFF
V: TRBV5-5; CDR3: CASSGWAGDTGELFF
V: TRBV6-5; CDR3: CASSYQGGGYTF
V: TRBV6-1; CDR3: CASSEGYLGYNEQFF
V: TRBV29-1; CDR3: CSSRTGGDEQFF
V: TRBV9; CDR3: CASSRGQEAFF
V: TRBV20-1; CDR3: CSGGPSQETQYF
V: TRBV5-1; CDR3: CASSPGQGAWDKNIQYF
V: TRBV9; CDR3: CASSVGGQGKNSPLHF
V: TRBV5-6; CDR3: CASSLYGLNTEAFF
V: TRBV9; CDR3: CASNPGPENQPQHF
V: TRBV5-1; CDR3: CASSELRGPDTEAFF
V: TRBV27; CDR3: CASSLGTVYTDTQYF
V: TRBV7-3; CDR3: CASSSEGGGAWETQYF
V: TRBV5-1; CDR3: CASSPQRGAPYEQYF
V: TRBV20-1; CDR3: CSARGGRGSYNEQYF
V: TRBV27; CDR3: CASSLKAGDLVYGYTF
V: TRBV20-1; CDR3: CSARSLTGRVEAFF
V: TRBV7-3; CDR3: CASSAGTSPEQFF
V: TRBV7-2; CDR3: CASSLGVQGSGGYTF
V: TRBV10-3; CDR3: CAAGGANNSPLHF
V: TRBV30; CDR3: CAWTGSTNQPQHF
V: TRBV30; CDR3: CAWSPRLAWSKNIQYF
V: TRBV24-1; CDR3: CATSVSLIHGQYF
V: TRBV6-1; CDR3: CASSGSPGQSLETQYF
V: TRBV27; CDR3: CASSLSGRVRLGTQYF
V: TRBV4-3; CDR3: CASSQDPPDSFSGANVLTF
V: TRBV12-3/TRBV12-4; CDR3: CASSWVGYNSPLHF
V: TRBV29-1; CDR3: CSVVLETKEETQYF
V: TRBV5-1; CDR3: CASSFHRGQYEQYF
V: TRBV30; CDR3: CAWRLTGGRGNTIYF
V: TRBV2; CDR3: CASSEDPGRVNTEAFF
V: TRBV2; CDR3: CASLQGGDYEQYF
V: TRBV20-1; CDR3: CSALDGGPLTYEQYF
V: TRBV7-2; CDR3: CASSLGQTYNEQFF
V: TRBV2; CDR3: CASNEGRQPQHF
V: TRBV9; CDR3: CASSSIAGANTGELFF
V: TRBV7-9; CDR3: CASSFGWRGGIYNEQFF
V: TRBV27; CDR3: CASRALGAQDGYTF
V: TRBV6-6; CDR3: CASSPSGLAANTQYF
V: TRBV7-2; CDR3: CASSFRGGNQPQHF
V: TRBV20-1; CDR3: CSARGDEQETQYF
V: TRBV20-1; CDR3: CSAISGGQETQFF
V: TRBV5-1; CDR3: CASSFDRETNYGYTF
V: TRBV5-1; CDR3: CASSLGTGLEVYTF
V: TRBV20-1; CDR3: CSARGLLGDVGGYTF
V: TRBV7-8; CDR3: CASSSGTGAYNEQFF
V: TRBV29-1; CDR3: CSARDVNTGERFF
V: TRBV6-5; CDR3: CASSPTGLEETQYF
V: TRBV3-1; CDR3: CASSPLSVTGELFF
V: TRBV7-3; CDR3: CASSLSSGSQYEQYF